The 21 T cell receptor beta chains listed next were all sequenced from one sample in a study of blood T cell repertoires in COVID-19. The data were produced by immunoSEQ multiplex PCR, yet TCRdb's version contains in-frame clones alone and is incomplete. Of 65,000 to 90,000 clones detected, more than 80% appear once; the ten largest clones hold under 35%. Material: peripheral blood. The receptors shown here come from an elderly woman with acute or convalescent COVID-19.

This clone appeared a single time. DNA for the CDR3: TGTGCCAGCCAAAGTACAGGGGACGAGCAGTACTTC. It yields the protein CASQSTGDEQYF. The chain uses TRBV27 and TRBJ2-7; 7 positions agree with TRBD1. V gave up 8 bases and J gave up 5 bases; unmatched junction bases: 6. Germline V lookup: CDR1 MNHEY, CDR2 SMNVEV (reference sequence). The CDR3 length is 12 residues.

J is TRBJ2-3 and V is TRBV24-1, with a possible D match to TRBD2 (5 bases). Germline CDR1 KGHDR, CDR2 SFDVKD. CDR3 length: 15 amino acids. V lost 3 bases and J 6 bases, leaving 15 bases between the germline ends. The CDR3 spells CATSDNSDGWDTQYF. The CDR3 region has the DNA TGTGCCACCAGTGATAATAGCGATGGGTGGGATACGCAGTATTTT.

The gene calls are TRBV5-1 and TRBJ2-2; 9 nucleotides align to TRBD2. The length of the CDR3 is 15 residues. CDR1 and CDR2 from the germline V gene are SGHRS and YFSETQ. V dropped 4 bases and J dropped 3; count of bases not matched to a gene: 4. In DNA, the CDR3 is TGCGCCAGCAGCCGACTAGCGGATGACACCGGGGAGCTGTTTTTT. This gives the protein CASSRLADDTGELFF.

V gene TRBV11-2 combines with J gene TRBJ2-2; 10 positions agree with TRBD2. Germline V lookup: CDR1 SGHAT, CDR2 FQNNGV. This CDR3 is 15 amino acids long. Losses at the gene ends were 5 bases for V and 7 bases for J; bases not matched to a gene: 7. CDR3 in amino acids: CASSGGLAASGELFF. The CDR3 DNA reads TGTGCCAGCAGCGGTGGACTAGCGGCCAGCGGGGAGCTGTTTTTT.

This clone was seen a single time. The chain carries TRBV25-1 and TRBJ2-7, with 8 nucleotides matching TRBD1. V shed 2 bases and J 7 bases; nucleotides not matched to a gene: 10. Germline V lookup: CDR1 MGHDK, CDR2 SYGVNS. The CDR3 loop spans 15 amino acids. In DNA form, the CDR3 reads TGTGCCAGCAGTGAAAGGACAGGGAAGGGTTATGAGCAGTACTTC. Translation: CASSERTGKGYEQYF.

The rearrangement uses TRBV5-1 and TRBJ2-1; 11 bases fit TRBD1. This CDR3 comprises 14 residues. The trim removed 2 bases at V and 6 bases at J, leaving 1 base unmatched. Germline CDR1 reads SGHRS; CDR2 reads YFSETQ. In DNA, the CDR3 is TGCGCCAGCAGCTTTGGGACAGGGGGCAATGAGCAGTTCTTC. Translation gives CASSFGTGGNEQFF.

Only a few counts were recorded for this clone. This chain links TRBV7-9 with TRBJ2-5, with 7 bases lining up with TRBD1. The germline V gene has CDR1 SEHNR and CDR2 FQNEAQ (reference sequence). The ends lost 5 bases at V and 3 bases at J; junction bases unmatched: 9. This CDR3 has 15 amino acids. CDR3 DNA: TGTGCCAGCAGCGCTCGACAGGGAAGAGAAGAGACCCAGTACTTC. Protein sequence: CASSARQGREETQYF.

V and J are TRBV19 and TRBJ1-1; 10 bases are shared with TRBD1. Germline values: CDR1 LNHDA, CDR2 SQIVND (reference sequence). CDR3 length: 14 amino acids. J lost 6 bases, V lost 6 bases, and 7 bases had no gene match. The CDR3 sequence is CASSTGQGGSEAFF. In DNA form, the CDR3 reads TGTGCCAGTAGCACAGGACAGGGGGGGTCTGAAGCTTTCTTT.

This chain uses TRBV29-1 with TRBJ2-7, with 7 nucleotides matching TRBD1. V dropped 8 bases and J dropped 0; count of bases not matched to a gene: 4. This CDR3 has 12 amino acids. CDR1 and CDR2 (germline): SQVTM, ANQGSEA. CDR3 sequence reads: CSFRGSSYEQYF. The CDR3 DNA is TGCAGCTTCAGGGGGAGCTCCTACGAGCAGTACTTC.

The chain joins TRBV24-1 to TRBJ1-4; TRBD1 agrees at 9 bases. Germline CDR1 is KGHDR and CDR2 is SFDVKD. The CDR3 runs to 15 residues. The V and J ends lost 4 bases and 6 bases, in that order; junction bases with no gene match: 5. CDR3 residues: CATSDPGQGDEKLFF. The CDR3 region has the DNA TGTGCCACCAGTGACCCGGGACAGGGTGATGAAAAACTGTTTTTT.

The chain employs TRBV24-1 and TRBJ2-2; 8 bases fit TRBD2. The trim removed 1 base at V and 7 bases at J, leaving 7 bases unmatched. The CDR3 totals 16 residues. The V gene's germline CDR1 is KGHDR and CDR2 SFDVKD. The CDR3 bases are TGTGCCACCAGTGATTTTACGAGCGGGAGAGGCGGGGAGCTGTTTTTT. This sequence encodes CATSDFTSGRGGELFF.

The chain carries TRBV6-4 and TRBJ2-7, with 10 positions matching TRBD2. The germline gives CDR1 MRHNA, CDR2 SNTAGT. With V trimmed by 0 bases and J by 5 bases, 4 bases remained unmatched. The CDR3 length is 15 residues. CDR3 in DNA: TGTGCCAGCAGTGACTCGAGCGGGAGGGCTCACGAGCAGTACTTC. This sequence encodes CASSDSSGRAHEQYF.

CDR3 in DNA: TGTGCCAGCAGCTCCAGGCTAGCGGTTTACAATGAGCAGTTCTTC. It specifies CASSSRLAVYNEQFF. This rearrangement joins TRBV7-9 to TRBJ2-1; TRBD2 matches 7 bases. Germline CDR1 and CDR2: SEHNR and FQNEAQ (reference sequence). The V and J ends lost 4 bases and 4 bases, in that order; junction bases with no gene match: 7. This CDR3 is 15 amino acids long.

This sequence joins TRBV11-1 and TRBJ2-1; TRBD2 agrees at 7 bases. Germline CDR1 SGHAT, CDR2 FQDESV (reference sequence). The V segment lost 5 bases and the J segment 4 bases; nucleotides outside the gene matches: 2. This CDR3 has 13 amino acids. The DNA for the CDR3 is TGTGCCAGCAGCGACGGGAGGTACAATGAGCAGTTCTTC. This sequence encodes CASSDGRYNEQFF.

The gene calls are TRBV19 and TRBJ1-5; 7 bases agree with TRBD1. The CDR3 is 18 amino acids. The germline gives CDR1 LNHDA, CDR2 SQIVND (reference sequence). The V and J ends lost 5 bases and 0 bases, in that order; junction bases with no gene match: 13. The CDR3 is CASSPYRGRRYSNQPQHF. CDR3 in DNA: TGTGCCAGTAGTCCCTACAGGGGCCGCAGATATAGCAATCAGCCCCAGCATTTT.

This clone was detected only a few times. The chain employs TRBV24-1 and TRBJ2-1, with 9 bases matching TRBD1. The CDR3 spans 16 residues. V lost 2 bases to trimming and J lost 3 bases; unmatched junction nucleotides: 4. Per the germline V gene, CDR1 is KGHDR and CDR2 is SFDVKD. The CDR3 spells CATSDSTGGDYNEQFF. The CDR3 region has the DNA TGTGCCACCAGTGATTCAACAGGGGGCGACTACAATGAGCAGTTCTTC.

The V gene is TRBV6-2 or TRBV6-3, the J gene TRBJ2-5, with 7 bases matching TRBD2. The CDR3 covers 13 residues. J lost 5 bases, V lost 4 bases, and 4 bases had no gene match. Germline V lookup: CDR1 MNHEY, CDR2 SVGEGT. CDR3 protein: CASSFAGVETQYF. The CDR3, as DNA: TGTGCCAGCAGTTTTGCGGGAGTGGAGACCCAGTACTTC.

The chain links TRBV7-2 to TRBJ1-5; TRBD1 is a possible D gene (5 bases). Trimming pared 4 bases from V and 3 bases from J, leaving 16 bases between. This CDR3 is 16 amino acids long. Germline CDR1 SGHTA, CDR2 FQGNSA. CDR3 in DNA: TGTGCCAGCAGCTCAAATAATGGGGCAGTCAATCAGCCCCAGCATTTT. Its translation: CASSSNNGAVNQPQHF.

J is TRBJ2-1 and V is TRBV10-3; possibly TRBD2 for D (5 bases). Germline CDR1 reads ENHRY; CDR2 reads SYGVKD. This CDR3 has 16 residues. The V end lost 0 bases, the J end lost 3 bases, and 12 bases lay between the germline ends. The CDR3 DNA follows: TGTGCCATCAGTGAGTCAAGCGGAAGGATCTACAATGAGCAGTTCTTC. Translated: CAISESSGRIYNEQFF.

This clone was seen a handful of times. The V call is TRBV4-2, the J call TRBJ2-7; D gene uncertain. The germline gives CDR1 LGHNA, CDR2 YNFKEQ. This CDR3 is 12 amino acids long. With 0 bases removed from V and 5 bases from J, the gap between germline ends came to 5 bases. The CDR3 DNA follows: TGTGCCAGCAGCCAAGAACGGGACGAGCAGTACTTC. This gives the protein CASSQERDEQYF.

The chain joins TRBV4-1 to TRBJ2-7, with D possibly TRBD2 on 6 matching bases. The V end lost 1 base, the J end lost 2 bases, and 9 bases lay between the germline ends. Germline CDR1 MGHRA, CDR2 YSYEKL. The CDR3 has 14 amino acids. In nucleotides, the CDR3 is TGCGCCAGCAGCCAAGGGACTAACGCCTACGAGCAGTACTTC. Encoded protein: CASSQGTNAYEQYF.